The entry below describes one TCR beta chain. Its antigen is currently unknown. This sample is drawn from a study of T cell responses to AZD1222 COVID-19 vaccine. General study results and limits: Regions left unmutated in variants are reportedly the target of nearly half of spike-specific TCRs. Vaccination with two AZD1222 doses was followed by a rise in Spike-specific TCR breadth and depth. CD4 TCRs linked to vaccination spanned spike, dominating at 160-218 and 743-854. At baseline, just five to seven AZD1222 recipients tested seropositive.

The germline V gene has CDR1 LNHDA and CDR2 SQIVND (reference sequence). The V and J ends lost 3 bases and 4 bases, in that order; junction bases with no gene match: 7. This CDR3 spans 15 amino acids. The protocol was immunoSEQ multiplex PCR, while the TCRdb copy is restricted to in-frame clones and leaves out a portion. The repertoire holds 53,000 or so clones, with more than 80% as singletons. Sample: peripheral blood, taken on day 0 of MenACWY control vaccination. The receptor was isolated from an adult in good health. The chain recombines TRBV19 with TRBJ2-7, with 9 bases aligning to TRBD2. The CDR3 nucleotides are TGTGCCAGTAGTATTAAAGCGGGAGGAGGATACGAGCAGTACTTC. Translated: CASSIKAGGGYEQYF.